The subject of this entry is one T cell receptor beta chain. What it binds is not known. These data originate in a study of human T cells and chemical hapten exposure. At the level of the study: Small pooled library volume differences chiefly drove per-sample TCR yield variation. Study-level findings and limits: Among TCRs, those above 1 in 1000 frequency were unaffected by DPC sensitization.

Stated time point: patch test 2, 6 weeks after DPC sensitization. The treatment here: therapeutic diphenylcyclopropenone sensitization with weekly scalp DPC. Trimming took off 0 bases at V and 4 bases at J, with 10 bases between the two ends. The CDR3 is made up of 14 amino acids. Germline V gene sequence: CDR1 DFQATT, CDR2 SNEGSKA (reference sequence). MiXCR, applied by TCRdb to the RACE reads, yields one record per CDR3 protein. The sample records hundreds of thousands of distinct CDR3 sequences, about 6% being singletons. The sample here was whole blood, taken in connection with sensitization to the hapten diphenylcyclopropenone (DPC). The TCR originated in a woman aged 18-29 years with alopecia areata. Some clones in this sample may be carry-over from other donors' samples. The gene calls are TRBV20-1 and TRBJ2-1; a weak D match, TRBD1 (6 bases). For the CDR3, the DNA is TGCAGTGCTAGAGATCGACAGGAATACAATGAGCAGTTCTTC. Its protein product is CSARDRQEYNEQFF.